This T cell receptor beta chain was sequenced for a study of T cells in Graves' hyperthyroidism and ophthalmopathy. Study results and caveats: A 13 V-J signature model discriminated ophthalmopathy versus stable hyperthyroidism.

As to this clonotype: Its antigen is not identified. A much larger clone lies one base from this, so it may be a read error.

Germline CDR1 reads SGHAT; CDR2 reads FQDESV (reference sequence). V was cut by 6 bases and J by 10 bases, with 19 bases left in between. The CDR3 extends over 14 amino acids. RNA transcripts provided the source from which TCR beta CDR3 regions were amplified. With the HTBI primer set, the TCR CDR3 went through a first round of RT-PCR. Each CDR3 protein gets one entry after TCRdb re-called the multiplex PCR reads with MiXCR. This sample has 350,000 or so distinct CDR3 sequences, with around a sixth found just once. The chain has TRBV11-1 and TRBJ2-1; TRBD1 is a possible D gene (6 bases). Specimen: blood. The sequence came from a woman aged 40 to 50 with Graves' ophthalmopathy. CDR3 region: CASSRDMSSYEQFF. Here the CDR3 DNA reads TGTGCCAGCAGTCGGGACATGAGCTCCTACGAGCAGTTCTTC. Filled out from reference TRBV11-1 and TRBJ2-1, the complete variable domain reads EAEVAQSPRYKITEKSQAVAFWCDPISGHATLYWYRQILGQGPELLVQFQDESVVDDSQLPKDRFSAERLKGVDSTLKIQPAELGDSAMYLCASSRDMSSYEQFFGPGTRLTVL.